This T cell receptor beta chain was recorded in a study of control samples from healthy donors and cancer patients. The assay was immunoSEQ multiplex PCR, and TCRdb's table has in-frame clones only and misses some. Of roughly 150,000 clones listed, 80% to 90% are singletons. CDR1 and CDR2 (germline): SGHTA, FQGNSA. V was trimmed by 5 bases and J by 4 bases, leaving 20 bases between them. This CDR3 is 16 amino acids long. The chain carries TRBV7-2 and TRBJ2-5; D perhaps matches TRBD2 (5 bases). The sample was blood. This sequence was found in a man aged 18 to 29 in good health. The chain's CDR3 is CASSPSEGFLRETQYF. CDR3 DNA: TGTGCCAGCAGCCCAAGTGAGGGATTTTTAAGAGAGACCCAGTACTTC.